The 5 T cell receptor beta chains listed next were all sequenced from one sample in a study of human T cells and chemical hapten exposure. From the RACE reads, TCRdb called clonotypes with MiXCR, one entry per CDR3 protein. The sample has 200,000 to 300,000 distinct CDR3 sequences, about 9% seen once. The time point was: pre-sensitization, week 0. Specified treatment: therapeutic diphenylcyclopropenone sensitization with weekly scalp DPC. The sample here was whole blood, taken in connection with sensitization to the hapten diphenylcyclopropenone (DPC). The receptors were gathered from a woman aged 40 to 50 with alopecia areata. Some clones in this sample may be carry-over from other donors' samples.

In this sample, this clonotype turned up a few times. The chain carries TRBV6-5 and TRBJ2-7, with 7 bases aligning to TRBD2. Losses at the gene ends were 2 bases for V and 2 bases for J; bases not matched to a gene: 6. This CDR3 is 15 amino acids long. The germline V gene encodes CDR1 MNHEY and CDR2 SVGAGI. CDR3 sequence reads: CASSYQASGTYEQYF. CDR3 nucleotide sequence: TGTGCCAGCAGTTACCAGGCTAGCGGCACCTACGAGCAGTACTTC.

The chain joins TRBV5-1 to TRBJ2-2; D may match TRBD1 or TRBD2 (7 bases each). The CDR3 length is 15 residues. Germline CDR1 SGHRS, CDR2 YFSETQ. The germline V and J ends were trimmed by 4 bases and 3 bases, with 13 bases remaining between them. The CDR3 is CASSQTGRDTGELFF. For the CDR3, the DNA is TGCGCCAGCAGCCAGACAGGGAGGGACACCGGGGAGCTGTTTTTT. Complete variable domain (other parts from reference TRBV5-1 and TRBJ2-2): KAGVTQTPRYLIKTRGQQVTLSCSPISGHRSVSWYQQTPGQGLQFLFEYFSETQRNKGNFPGRFSGRQFSNSRSEMNVSTLELGDSALYLCASSQTGRDTGELFFGEGSRLTVL.

To note about this clonotype: At one boundary the junction diverges from the germline segment, which might be a read error. This rearrangement joins TRBV24-1 to TRBJ2-2; weak D call: TRBD2 (5 bases). The CDR3 is 13 residues long. Per germline, CDR1 KGHDR and CDR2 SFDVKD. The CDR3 reads CATSDFYDGELSF. In nucleotides, the CDR3 is TGTGCCACCAGTGATTTTTACGACGGGGAGCTGTCTTTT.

This clonotype was seen a few times. The V and J genes are TRBV6-2 or TRBV6-3 and TRBJ2-3, with D possibly being TRBD1 or TRBD2 (5 bases each). The germline gives CDR1 MNHEY, CDR2 SVGEGT. Between the trimmed V and J ends, which lost 4 bases and 4 bases, there was a span of 15 bases. The CDR3 extends over 15 amino acids. The CDR3 nucleotides read TGTGCCAGCAGTTCCCTCCGGTCGGGACCAGATACGCAGTATTTT. It yields the protein CASSSLRSGPDTQYF.

This clonotype was counted between two and nine times. The rearrangement joins TRBV28 to TRBJ2-5; a weak D match, TRBD1 (7 bases). Between the trimmed V and J ends, which lost 8 bases and 2 bases, there was a span of 12 bases. This CDR3 is 13 amino acids long. CDR1 is MDHEN and CDR2 is SYDVKM in the germline V gene. CDR3 in DNA: TGTGCCAGCCAGGGGGGCGGACAAGAGACCCAGTACTTC. It codes for CASQGGGQETQYF. The entire variable domain, with the rest obtained from reference TRBV28 and TRBJ2-5, is as follows: DVKVTQSSRYLVKRTGEKVFLECVQDMDHENMFWYRQDPGLGLRLIYFSYDVKMKEKGDIPEGYSVSREKKERFSLILESASTNQTSMYLCASQGGGQETQYFGPGTRLLVL.